Following are 5 T cell receptor beta chains from one sample sequenced in a study of T cell responses to AZD1222 COVID-19 vaccine (TCRdb year 2021). Library method: the immunoSEQ multiplex PCR assay. This immuneACCESS table, as held by TCRdb, lists in-frame sequences with V and J called but not all clones. Of the missing ones, under half trace to an unresolved V gene in checked studies; the others have no known cause. In all, the sample holds about 130,000 clones, and approximately 88% of those were seen once. Approximately 4% of the sample is taken by the ten largest. The sample's time point label is to be understood as: baseline before first vaccination. Specimen: peripheral blood, collected on day 0 of AZD1222 vaccination. These receptors came from an adult in good health.

The rearrangement links TRBV5-5 to TRBJ1-6, with a tentative D call TRBD1 (5 bases). This CDR3 is built from 15 residues. Germline values: CDR1 SGHKS, CDR2 YYEKEE (reference sequence). Trimming took off 0 bases at V and 10 bases at J, with 14 bases between the two ends. The CDR3 bases are TGTGCCAGCAGCTTGGGTGCCGGAGGGGTCTCACCCCTCCACTTT. Translated, it gives CASSLGAGGVSPLHF.

This chain joins TRBV3-1 (or the pseudogene TRBV3-2) and TRBJ1-2; D gene uncertain. The CDR3 contains 14 residues. V lost 0 bases, J lost 2 bases, and 7 bases lay in between. CDR1 and CDR2 (germline): LGHDT, YNNKEL (reference sequence). Here the CDR3 reads CASSQDPQNYGYTF. The CDR3 region has the DNA TGTGCCAGCAGCCAAGATCCACAGAACTATGGCTACACCTTC.

The chain is built from TRBV30 and TRBJ2-7; D is undetermined. The CDR3 covers 11 residues. CDR1 GTSNPN and CDR2 SVGIG come from the germline V gene (reference sequence). V was pared by 2 bases and J by 4 bases, with 6 bases between. CDR3 nucleotide sequence: TGTGCCTGGAGTATGGATTACGAGCAGTACTTC. Amino acid sequence: CAWSMDYEQYF. The complete variable domain, with remaining parts taken from reference TRBV30 and TRBJ2-7, reads SQTIHQWPATLVQPVGSPLSLECTVEGTSNPNLYWYRQAAGRGLQLLFYSVGIGQISSEVPQNLSASRPQDRQFILSSKKLLLSDSGFYLCAWSMDYEQYFGPGTRLTVT.

The gene calls are TRBV27 and TRBJ2-7; D perhaps matches TRBD1 (6 bases). This CDR3 is built from 14 residues. V was trimmed by 2 bases and J by 3 bases, leaving 11 bases between them. Germline-derived CDR1 and CDR2 are MNHEY and SMNVEV (reference sequence). In nucleotides, the CDR3 is TGTGCCAGCAGTTTAGGACAGCCTTACTACGAGCAGTACTTC. Its protein product is CASSLGQPYYEQYF.

The gene calls are TRBV19 and TRBJ2-1, with D possibly TRBD2 on 6 matching bases. Per the germline V gene, CDR1 is LNHDA and CDR2 is SQIVND (reference sequence). The CDR3 runs to 15 residues. V shed 4 bases and J shed 3 bases, with 13 bases lying between them. The CDR3 DNA reads as TGTGCCAGTAGTACTAGCGTCTTAAACTACAATGAGCAGTTCTTC. Its translation is CASSTSVLNYNEQFF. Variable domain in full (rest from reference TRBV19 and TRBJ2-1): DGGITQSPKYLFRKEGQNVTLSCEQNLNHDAMYWYRQDPGQGLRLIYYSQIVNDFQKGDIAEGYSVSREKKESFPLTVTSAQKNPTAFYLCASSTSVLNYNEQFFGPGTRLTVL.